This TCR beta chain is from a study of T cell repertoires in cytomegalovirus infection. About the study: Public TCR beta signatures were indicative of both CMV infection and a matching HLA type.

V lost 4 bases, J lost 0 bases, and 13 bases lay in between. The CDR3 contains 16 residues. Germline loops: CDR1 SGHTA, CDR2 FQGNSA. TCRdb re-called the reads with MiXCR, one entry per CDR3 protein. The data hold 600,000 to 800,000 distinct CDR3 sequences, with about 24% observed a single time. The sequenced sample consisted of CD8+ T cells from PBMCs. The source of this sequence is a human donor in good health (CMV status not recorded). Some clones in this sample may be carry-over from other donors' samples. This chain joins TRBV7-2 and TRBJ1-5, with D maybe TRBD1 (6 bases). The DNA of the CDR3 is TGTGCCAGCAGCTCTAGACAGGACTCTAGCAATCAGCCCCAGCATTTT. It is translated as CASSSRQDSSNQPQHF. Combining the CDR3 with reference TRBV7-2 and TRBJ1-5 gives the whole variable domain GAGVSQSPSNKVTEKGKDVELRCDPISGHTALYWYRQSLGQGLEFLIYFQGNSAPDKSGLPSDRFSAERTGGSVSTLTIQRTQQEDSAVYLCASSSRQDSSNQPQHFGDGTRLSIL.